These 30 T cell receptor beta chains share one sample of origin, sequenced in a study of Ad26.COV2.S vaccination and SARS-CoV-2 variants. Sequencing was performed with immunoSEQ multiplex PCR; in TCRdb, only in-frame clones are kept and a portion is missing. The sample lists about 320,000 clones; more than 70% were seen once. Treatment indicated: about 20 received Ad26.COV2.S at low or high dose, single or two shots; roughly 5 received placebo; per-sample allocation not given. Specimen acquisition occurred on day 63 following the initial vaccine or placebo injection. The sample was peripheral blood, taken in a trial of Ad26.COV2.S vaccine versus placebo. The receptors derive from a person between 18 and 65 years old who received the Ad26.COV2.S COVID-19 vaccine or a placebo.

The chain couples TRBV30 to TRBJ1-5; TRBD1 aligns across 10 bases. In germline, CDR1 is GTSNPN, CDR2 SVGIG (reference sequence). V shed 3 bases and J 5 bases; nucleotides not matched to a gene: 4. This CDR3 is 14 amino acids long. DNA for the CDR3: TGTGCCTGGAGCCCGACAGGGGGCCATCAGCCCCAGCATTTT. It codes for CAWSPTGGHQPQHF. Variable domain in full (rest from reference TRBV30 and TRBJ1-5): SQTIHQWPATLVQPVGSPLSLECTVEGTSNPNLYWYRQAAGRGLQLLFYSVGIGQISSEVPQNLSASRPQDRQFILSSKKLLLSDSGFYLCAWSPTGGHQPQHFGDGTRLSIL.

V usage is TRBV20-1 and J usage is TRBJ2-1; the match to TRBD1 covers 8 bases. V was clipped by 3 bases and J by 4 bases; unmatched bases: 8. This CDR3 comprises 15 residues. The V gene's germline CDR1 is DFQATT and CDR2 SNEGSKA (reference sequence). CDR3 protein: CSASLRTGLYNEQFF. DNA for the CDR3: TGCAGTGCTAGTCTAAGGACAGGGTTGTACAATGAGCAGTTCTTC.

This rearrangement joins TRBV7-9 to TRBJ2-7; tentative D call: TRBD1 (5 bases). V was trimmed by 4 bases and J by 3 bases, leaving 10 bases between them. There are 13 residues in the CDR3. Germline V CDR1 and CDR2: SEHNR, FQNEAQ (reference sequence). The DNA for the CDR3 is TGTGCCAGCAGCTCTAGACAGTTCTACGAGCAGTACTTC. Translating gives CASSSRQFYEQYF.

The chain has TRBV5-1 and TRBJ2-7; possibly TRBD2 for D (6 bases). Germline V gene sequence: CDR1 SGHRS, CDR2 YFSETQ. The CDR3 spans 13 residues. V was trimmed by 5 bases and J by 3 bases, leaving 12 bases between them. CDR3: CASREADYYEQYF. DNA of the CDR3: TGCGCCAGCAGGGAGGCGGACTACTACGAGCAGTACTTC.

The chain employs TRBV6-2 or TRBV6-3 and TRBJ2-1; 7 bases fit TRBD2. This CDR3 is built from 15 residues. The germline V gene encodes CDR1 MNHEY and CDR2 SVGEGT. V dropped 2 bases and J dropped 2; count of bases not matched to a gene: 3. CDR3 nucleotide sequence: TGTGCCAGCAGTTACGACGGGGGGACCTACAATGAGCAGTTCTTC. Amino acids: CASSYDGGTYNEQFF.

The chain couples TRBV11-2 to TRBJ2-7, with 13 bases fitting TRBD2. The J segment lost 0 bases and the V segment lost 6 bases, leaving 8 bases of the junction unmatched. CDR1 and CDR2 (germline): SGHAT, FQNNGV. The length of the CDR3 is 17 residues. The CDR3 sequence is CASRRTSGGQSSYEQYF. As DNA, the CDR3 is TGTGCCAGCAGACGGACTAGCGGGGGCCAAAGCTCCTACGAGCAGTACTTC. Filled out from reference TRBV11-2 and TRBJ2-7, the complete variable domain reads EAGVAQSPRYKIIEKRQSVAFWCNPISGHATLYWYQQILGQGPKLLIQFQNNGVVDDSQLPKDRFSAERLKGVDSTLKIQPAKLEDSAVYLCASRRTSGGQSSYEQYFGPGTRLTVT.

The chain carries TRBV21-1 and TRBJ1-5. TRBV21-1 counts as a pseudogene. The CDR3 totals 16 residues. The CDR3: CASRRGSEHSNQPQHF. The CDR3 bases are TGTGCCAGCAGACGAGGCAGCGAGCATAGCAATCAGCCCCAGCATTTT.

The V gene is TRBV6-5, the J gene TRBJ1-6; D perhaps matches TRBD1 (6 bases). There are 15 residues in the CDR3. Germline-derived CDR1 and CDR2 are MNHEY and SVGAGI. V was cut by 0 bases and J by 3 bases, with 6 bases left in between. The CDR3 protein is CASSYSGGYNSPLHF. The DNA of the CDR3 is TGTGCCAGCAGTTACTCAGGGGGCTATAATTCACCCCTCCACTTT.

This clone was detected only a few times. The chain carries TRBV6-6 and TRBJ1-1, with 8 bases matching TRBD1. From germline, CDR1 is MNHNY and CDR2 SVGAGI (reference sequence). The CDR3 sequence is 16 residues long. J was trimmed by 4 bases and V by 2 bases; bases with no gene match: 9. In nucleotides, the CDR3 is TGTGCCAGCAGTTACCCAAGACAGGGGCCAGGCACTGAAGCTTTCTTT. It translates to CASSYPRQGPGTEAFF.

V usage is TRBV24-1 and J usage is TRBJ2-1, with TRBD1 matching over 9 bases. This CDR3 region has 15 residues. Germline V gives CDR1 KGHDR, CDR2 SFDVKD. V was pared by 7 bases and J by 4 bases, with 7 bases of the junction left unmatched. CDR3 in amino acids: CATSQGGQGYNEQFF. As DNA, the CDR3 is TGTGCCACCAGCCAGGGGGGACAGGGTTACAATGAGCAGTTCTTC.

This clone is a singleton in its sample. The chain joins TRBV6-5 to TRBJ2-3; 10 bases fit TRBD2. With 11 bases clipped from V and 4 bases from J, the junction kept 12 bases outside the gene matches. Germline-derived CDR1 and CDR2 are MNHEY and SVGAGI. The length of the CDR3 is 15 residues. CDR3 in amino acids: CAVSAGTSAADTQYF. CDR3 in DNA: TGTGCCGTATCCGCCGGGACTAGCGCCGCAGATACGCAGTATTTT.

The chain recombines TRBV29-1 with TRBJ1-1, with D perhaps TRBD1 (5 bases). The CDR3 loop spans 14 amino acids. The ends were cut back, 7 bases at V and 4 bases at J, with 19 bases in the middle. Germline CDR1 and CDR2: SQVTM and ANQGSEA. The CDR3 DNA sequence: TGCAGCGCTCCGTACGGGGCGAGGGGCACTGAAGCTTTCTTT. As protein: CSAPYGARGTEAFF.

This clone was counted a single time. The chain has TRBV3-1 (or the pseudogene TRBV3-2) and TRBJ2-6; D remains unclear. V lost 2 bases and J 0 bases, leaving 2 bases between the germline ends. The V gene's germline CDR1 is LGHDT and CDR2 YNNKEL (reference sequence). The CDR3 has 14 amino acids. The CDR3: CASSQNSGANVLTF. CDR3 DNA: TGTGCCAGCAGCCAAAACTCTGGGGCCAACGTCCTGACTTTC.

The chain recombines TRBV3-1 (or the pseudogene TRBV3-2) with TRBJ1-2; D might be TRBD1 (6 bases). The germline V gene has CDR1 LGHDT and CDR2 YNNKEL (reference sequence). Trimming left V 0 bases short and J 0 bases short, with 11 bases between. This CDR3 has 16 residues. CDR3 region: CASSQETGGANYGYTF. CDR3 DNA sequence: TGTGCCAGCAGCCAAGAGACAGGCGGTGCTAACTATGGCTACACCTTC.

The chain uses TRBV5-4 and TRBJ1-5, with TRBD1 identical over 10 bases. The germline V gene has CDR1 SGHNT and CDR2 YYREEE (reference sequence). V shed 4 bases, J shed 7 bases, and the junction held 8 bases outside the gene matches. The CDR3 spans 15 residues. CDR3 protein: CASSDGQGEGQPQHF. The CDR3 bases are TGTGCCAGCAGCGACGGACAGGGGGAAGGGCAGCCCCAGCATTTT.

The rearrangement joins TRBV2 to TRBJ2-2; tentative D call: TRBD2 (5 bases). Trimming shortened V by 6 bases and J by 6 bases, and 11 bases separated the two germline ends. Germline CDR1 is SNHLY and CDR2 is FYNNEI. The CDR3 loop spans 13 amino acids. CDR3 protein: CASRKEGAGELFF. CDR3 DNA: TGTGCCAGCAGGAAAGAGGGAGCCGGGGAGCTGTTTTTT.

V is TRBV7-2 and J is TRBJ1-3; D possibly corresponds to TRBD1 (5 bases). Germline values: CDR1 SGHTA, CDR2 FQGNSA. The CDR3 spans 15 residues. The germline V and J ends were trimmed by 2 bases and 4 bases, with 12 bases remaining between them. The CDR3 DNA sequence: TGTGCCAGCAGCTTACAATGGGGGGTCGGAAACACCATATATTTT. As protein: CASSLQWGVGNTIYF. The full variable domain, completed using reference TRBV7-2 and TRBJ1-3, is GAGVSQSPSNKVTEKGKDVELRCDPISGHTALYWYRQSLGQGLEFLIYFQGNSAPDKSGLPSDRFSAERTGGSVSTLTIQRTQQEDSAVYLCASSLQWGVGNTIYFGEGSWLTVV.

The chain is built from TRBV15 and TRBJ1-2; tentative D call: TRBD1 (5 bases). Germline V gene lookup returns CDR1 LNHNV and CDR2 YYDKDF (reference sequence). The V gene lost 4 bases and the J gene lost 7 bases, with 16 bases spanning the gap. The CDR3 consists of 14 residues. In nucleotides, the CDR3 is TGTGCCACCAGCAAGGGGCGGACTGTTCGTGGCTACACCTTC. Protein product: CATSKGRTVRGYTF.

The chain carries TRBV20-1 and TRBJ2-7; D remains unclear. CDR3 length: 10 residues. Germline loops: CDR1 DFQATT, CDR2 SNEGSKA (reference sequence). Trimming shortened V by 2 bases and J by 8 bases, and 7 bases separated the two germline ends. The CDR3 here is CSARPDKQYF. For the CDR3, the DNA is TGCAGTGCTAGACCCGACAAGCAGTACTTC.

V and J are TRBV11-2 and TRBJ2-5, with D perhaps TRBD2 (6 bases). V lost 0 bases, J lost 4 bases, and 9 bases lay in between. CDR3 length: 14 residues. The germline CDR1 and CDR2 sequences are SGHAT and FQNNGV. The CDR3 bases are TGTGCCAGCAGCTTAGATGCGGGGCCAGAGACCCAGTACTTC. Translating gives CASSLDAGPETQYF.

CDR3 in amino acids: CASNLAGSGELFF. The CDR3 nucleotides are TGTGCCAGCAACCTAGCGGGGAGCGGGGAGCTGTTTTTT. This rearrangement joins TRBV12-3 or TRBV12-4 to TRBJ2-2, with 9 bases matching TRBD2. V was clipped by 7 bases and J by 7 bases; unmatched bases: 4. The CDR3 extends over 13 amino acids.

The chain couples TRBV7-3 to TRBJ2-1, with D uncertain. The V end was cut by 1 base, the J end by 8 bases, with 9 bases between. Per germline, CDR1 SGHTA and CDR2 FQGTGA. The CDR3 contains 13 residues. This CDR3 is CASSLRWDDEQFF. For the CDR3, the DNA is TGTGCCAGCAGCTTAAGGTGGGATGATGAGCAGTTCTTC. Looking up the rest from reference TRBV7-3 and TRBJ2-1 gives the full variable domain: GAGVSQTPSNKVTEKGKYVELRCDPISGHTALYWYRQSLGQGPEFLIYFQGTGAADDSGLPNDRFFAVRPEGSVSTLKIQRTERGDSAVYLCASSLRWDDEQFFGPGTRLTVL.

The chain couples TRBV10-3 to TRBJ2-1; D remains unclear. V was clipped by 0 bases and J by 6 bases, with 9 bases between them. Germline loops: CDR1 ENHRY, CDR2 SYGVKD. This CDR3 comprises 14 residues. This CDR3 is CAISESTGSNEQFF. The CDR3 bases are TGTGCCATCAGTGAGTCGACGGGTAGCAATGAGCAGTTCTTC.

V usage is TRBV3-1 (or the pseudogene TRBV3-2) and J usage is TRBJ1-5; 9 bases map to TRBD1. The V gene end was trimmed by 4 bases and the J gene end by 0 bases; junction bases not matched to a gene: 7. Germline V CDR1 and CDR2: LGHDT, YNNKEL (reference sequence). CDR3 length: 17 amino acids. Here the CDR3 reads CASSLTGGEYSNQPQHF. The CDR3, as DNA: TGTGCCAGCAGCCTTACAGGGGGCGAATATAGCAATCAGCCCCAGCATTTT.

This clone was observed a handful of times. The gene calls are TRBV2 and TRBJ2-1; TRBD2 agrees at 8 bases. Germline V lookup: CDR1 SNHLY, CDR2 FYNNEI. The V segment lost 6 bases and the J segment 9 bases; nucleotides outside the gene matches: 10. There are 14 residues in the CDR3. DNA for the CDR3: TGTGCCAGCAGGCTGACTAGCGCGACAATTGAGCAGTTCTTC. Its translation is CASRLTSATIEQFF.

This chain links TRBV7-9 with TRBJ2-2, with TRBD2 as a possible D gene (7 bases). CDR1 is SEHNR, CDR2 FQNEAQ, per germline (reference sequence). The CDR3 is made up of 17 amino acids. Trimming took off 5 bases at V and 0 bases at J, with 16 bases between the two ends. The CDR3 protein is CASSPGGRTSNTGELFF. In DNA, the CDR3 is TGTGCCAGCAGCCCGGGGGGCCGAACCTCGAACACCGGGGAGCTGTTTTTT. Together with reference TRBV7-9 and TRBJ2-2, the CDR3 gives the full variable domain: DTGVSQNPRHKITKRGQNVTFRCDPISEHNRLYWYRQTLGQGPEFLTYFQNEAQLEKSRLLSDRFSAERPKGSFSTLEIQRTEQGDSAMYLCASSPGGRTSNTGELFFGEGSRLTVL.

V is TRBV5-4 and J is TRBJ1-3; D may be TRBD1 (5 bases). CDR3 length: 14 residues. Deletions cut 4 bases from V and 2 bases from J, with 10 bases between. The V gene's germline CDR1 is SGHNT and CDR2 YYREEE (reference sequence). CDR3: CASSLGAPGNTIYF. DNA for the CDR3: TGTGCCAGCAGCCTAGGGGCTCCTGGAAACACCATATATTTT.

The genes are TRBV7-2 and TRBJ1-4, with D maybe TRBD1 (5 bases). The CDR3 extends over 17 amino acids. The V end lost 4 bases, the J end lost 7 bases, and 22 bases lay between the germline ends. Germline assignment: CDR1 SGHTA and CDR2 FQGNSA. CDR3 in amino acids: CASSSPRGRDVFEKLFF. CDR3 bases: TGTGCCAGCAGCTCCCCTCGGGGGAGGGACGTTTTTGAAAAACTGTTTTTT.

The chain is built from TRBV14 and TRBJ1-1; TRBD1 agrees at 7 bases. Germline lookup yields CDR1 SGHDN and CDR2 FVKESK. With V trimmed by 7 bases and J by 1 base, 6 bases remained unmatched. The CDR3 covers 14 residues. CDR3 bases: TGTGCCAGCACCCGGGGACAGACGAACACTGAAGCTTTCTTT. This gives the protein CASTRGQTNTEAFF.

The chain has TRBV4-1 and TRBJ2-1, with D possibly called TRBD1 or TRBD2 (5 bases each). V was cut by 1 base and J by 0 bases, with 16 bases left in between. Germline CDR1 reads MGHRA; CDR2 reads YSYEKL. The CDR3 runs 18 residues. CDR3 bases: TGCGCCAGCAGCCAAGTACCGAGGGGATTTAGCTCCTACAATGAGCAGTTCTTC. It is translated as CASSQVPRGFSSYNEQFF.